This TCR beta chain came from a study of T-cell reconstitution after alpha-beta-depleted transplantation in children. Trimming took off 2 bases at V and 2 bases at J, with 9 bases between the two ends. The CDR3 extends over 14 amino acids. This clonotype was counted many times. Unique molecular identifiers were used to barcode this TCRbeta library. TCRdb independently ran MiXCR on the PCR reads; one entry per CDR3 protein. The sample carries about 120,000 distinct CDR3 sequences, over 9% recorded once. The TCR comes from a human donor who donated a stem cell graft to a child with acute lymphoblastic leukemia. The source was PBMCs from the stem cell graft donor, collected from the stem cell graft. The chain joins TRBV12-3 or TRBV12-4 to TRBJ2-5; D remains ambiguous. The CDR3 loop is CASSLPEWQETQYF. CDR3 DNA sequence: TGTGCCAGCAGTTTACCGGAGTGGCAAGAGACCCAGTACTTC.